The clone carrying this T cell receptor beta chain was seen many times. What it binds is unknown. These data originate in a study of T cells in Graves' hyperthyroidism and ophthalmopathy. Looking at the study overall: Before any treatment, at initial diagnosis, peripheral blood was collected. The study's findings and limits: Within blood appeared most thyroid clonotypes that had expanded above 0.001.

Any patient presenting with uncontrolled infection, other autoimmune disease, pregnancy or lactation was left out. RNA transcripts gave rise to amplified TCR beta CDR3 regions. First-round RT-PCR targeting the TCR CDR3 was performed with the HTBI primer set. MiXCR was run by TCRdb on the multiplex PCR reads, yielding one entry per CDR3 protein. This sample yields about 380,000 distinct CDR3 sequences, of which about 15% are seen a single time; 9.5% to 12% belongs to the top ten. Trimming removed 7 bases from V and 13 bases from J; junction bases left unmatched: 22. The CDR3 totals 15 residues. The germline V gene has CDR1 MDHEN and CDR2 SYDVKM.

The chain employs TRBV28 and TRBJ2-7, with 7 bases aligning to TRBD1. The TCR comes from a woman aged 60 to 75 with Graves' hyperthyroidism. The sample was blood. The CDR3 loop reads CASTPVTGPPDGEYF. The CDR3 DNA is TGTGCCAGCACTCCCGTGACAGGGCCCCCCGACGGTGAATACTTC.